The entry that follows covers one TCR beta chain sequence. Its antigen remains unknown. The primer mix had 60 Vbeta and 13 Jbeta primers. Clones were read by immunoSEQ multiplex PCR, and TCRdb kept only the in-frame ones, dropping some. The sample holds approximately 120,000 clones, about four fifths seen once. Donors were nominally healthy when sampled, though unrecorded immune exposures were likely. The CDR3 length is 15 residues. CDR1 KGHSH and CDR2 LQKENI come from the germline V gene. V shed 1 base and J shed 6 bases, with 16 bases lying between them. This sample was included in a study of cytomegalovirus exposure and HLA in healthy donors. Study-level results: Researchers reported in a later analysis that a missense DCLRE1C variant was tied to TCR beta V- and J-gene trimming. Published work reported that the classifier diagnosed cytomegalovirus status with high specificity and sensitivity. Another analysis was done later, and it associated 16,951 TCR beta sequences with HLA alleles at 0.05 false discovery rate.

Material for sequencing was PBMCs. The TCR was taken from a man between 18 and 29 years old in good health and CMV-seronegative. The rearrangement uses TRBV18 and TRBJ2-7; no reliable D call. The CDR3 loop is CASSPRETEALEQYF. DNA for the CDR3: TGTGCCAGCTCACCACGAGAGACTGAGGCGCTCGAGCAGTACTTC.